What follows describes a single T cell receptor beta chain. This record comes from a study of tumor-infiltrating lymphocytes in primary liver carcinoma. The CDR3 has 14 residues. V shed 6 bases and J shed 7 bases, with 18 bases lying between them. CDR1 is MNHNS, CDR2 SASEGT, per germline. It was unsorted whole blood that yielded blood RNA, and germline DNA was also extracted. The investigators made TCR beta cDNA from around 540 ng total RNA, using a constant-region primer. Libraries for TCR beta were built through three nested multiplex PCR rounds, which together made up a slightly modified ARM-PCR procedure. TRBV1-TRBV30 forward primers paired with a C-beta reverse primer drove the first two PCR rounds, about 11 cycles each. TCRdb re-analysed the multiplex PCR reads in MiXCR, keeping a single row per CDR3 protein. The sample includes over 250,000 distinct CDR3 sequences, nearly 60% seen only once; the top ten take over 15%.

The clonotype comes from a woman aged 30 to 39 with primary liver carcinoma and hepatitis B virus infection. The chain links TRBV6-1 to TRBJ2-5; D is perhaps TRBD1 (6 bases). Sequencing was performed on peripheral blood. The CDR3 sequence is CASRPEGSRGTQYF. The DNA for the CDR3 is TGTGCCAGCAGACCAGAGGGATCCAGGGGGACCCAGTACTTC.